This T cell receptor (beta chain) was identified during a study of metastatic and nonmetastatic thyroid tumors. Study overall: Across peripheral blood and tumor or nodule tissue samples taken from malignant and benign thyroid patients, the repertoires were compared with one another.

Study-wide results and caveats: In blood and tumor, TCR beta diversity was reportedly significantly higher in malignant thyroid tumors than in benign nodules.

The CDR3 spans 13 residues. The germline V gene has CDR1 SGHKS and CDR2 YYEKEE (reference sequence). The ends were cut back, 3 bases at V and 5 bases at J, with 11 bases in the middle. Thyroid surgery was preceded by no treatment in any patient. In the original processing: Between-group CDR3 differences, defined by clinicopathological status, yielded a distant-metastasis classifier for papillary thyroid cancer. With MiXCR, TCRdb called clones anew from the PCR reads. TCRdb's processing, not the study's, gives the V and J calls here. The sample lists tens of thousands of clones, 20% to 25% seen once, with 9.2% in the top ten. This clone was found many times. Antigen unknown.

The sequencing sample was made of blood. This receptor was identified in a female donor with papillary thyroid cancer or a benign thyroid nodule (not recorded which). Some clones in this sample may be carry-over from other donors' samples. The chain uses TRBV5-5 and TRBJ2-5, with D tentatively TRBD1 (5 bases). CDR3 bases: TGTGCCAGCAGCTCCAGGGTCGGGGAGACCCAGTACTTC. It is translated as CASSSRVGETQYF. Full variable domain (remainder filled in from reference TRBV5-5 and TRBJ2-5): DAGVTQSPTHLIKTRGQQVTLRCSPISGHKSVSWYQQVLGQGPQFIFQYYEKEERGRGNFPDRFSARQFPNYSSELNVNALLLGDSALYLCASSSRVGETQYFGPGTRLLVL.